This TCR beta chain stems from a study of cytomegalovirus exposure and HLA in healthy donors. Study-wide points: Reportedly, HLA-A and HLA-B alleles of most subjects were accurately predicted from TCR beta. In a later analysis, TCR beta V- and J-gene trimming was associated with a missense DCLRE1C variant. Some V segments (TRBV6-2 and TRBV6-3 among them) were excluded as indistinguishable.

Germline V gives CDR1 SNHLY, CDR2 FYNNEI. This CDR3 has 16 amino acids. Trimming took 4 bases from V and 2 from J, leaving 17 bases between them. It was with 60 Vbeta and 13 Jbeta primers that the PCR ran. As handled by the study authors: In a later analysis, some 10 million of 60 million to 80 million unique beta chains occurred in at least two donors. Generated by immunoSEQ multiplex PCR, the TCRdb table keeps only in-frame clones and is missing some. V and J calls plus clone size are reproduced from that table; the DNA served to infer D and trimming. The sample contains approximately 160,000 clones, approximately 80% of which appear only once. Worth noting for this clone: Its antigen is still unknown.

This clonotype originated in a woman in her thirties or forties in good health and CMV-seropositive. V gene TRBV2 combines with J gene TRBJ2-5, with D perhaps matching TRBD2 (6 bases). Sequenced: PBMCs. In DNA form, the CDR3 reads TGTGCCAGCAGTGGTAATATTCAGGGACTTCAAGAGACCCAGTACTTC. This codes for CASSGNIQGLQETQYF.